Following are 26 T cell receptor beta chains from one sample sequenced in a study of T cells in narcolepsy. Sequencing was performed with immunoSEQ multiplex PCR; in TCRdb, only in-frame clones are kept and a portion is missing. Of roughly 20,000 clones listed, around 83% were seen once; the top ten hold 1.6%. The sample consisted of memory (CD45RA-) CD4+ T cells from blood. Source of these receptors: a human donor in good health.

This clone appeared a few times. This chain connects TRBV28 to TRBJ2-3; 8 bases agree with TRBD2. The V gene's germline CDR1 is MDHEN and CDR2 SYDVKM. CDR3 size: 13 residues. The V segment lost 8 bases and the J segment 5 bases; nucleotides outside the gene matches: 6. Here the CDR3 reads CASQAGEVDTQYF. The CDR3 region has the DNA TGTGCCAGCCAAGCGGGAGAGGTAGATACGCAGTATTTT.

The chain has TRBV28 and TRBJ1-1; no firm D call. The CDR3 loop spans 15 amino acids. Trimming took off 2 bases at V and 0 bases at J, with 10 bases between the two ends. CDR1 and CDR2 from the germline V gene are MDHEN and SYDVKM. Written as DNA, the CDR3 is TGTGCCAGCAGTTTACTTTCCAGCCTGAACACTGAAGCTTTCTTT. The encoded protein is CASSLLSSLNTEAFF.

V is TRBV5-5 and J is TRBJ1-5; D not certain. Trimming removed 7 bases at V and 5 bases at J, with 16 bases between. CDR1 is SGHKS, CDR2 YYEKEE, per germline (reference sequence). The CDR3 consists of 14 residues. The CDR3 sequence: CASGLTPTYQPQHF. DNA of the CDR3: TGTGCCAGCGGTCTAACACCAACGTATCAGCCCCAGCATTTT.

The CDR3 reads CASSEASHGAPGEFF. The CDR3 DNA reads TGTGCCAGCAGTGAAGCAAGTCATGGGGCACCCGGCGAGTTCTTC. The rearrangement uses TRBV2 and TRBJ2-1, with D perhaps TRBD1 (5 bases). V gave up 0 bases and J gave up 14 bases, with 20 bases separating them. Germline assignment: CDR1 SNHLY and CDR2 FYNNEI. The CDR3 covers 15 residues.

CDR3 in DNA: TGTGCCAGCAGTTCAGGGGGAGCGGGGGCTGGAGAGACCCAGTACTTC. Residues: CASSSGGAGAGETQYF. The chain has TRBV28 and TRBJ2-5, with D tentatively TRBD2 (8 bases). Trimming pared 4 bases from V and 4 bases from J, leaving 19 bases between. Germline CDR1 reads MDHEN; CDR2 reads SYDVKM. The CDR3 is made up of 16 amino acids.

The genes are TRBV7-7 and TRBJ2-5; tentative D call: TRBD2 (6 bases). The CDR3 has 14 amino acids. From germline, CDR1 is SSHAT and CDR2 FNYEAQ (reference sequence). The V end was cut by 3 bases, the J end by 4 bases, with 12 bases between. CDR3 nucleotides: TGTGCCAGCAGCTTTGACGGGGGAGGAGAGACCCAGTACTTC. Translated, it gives CASSFDGGGETQYF.

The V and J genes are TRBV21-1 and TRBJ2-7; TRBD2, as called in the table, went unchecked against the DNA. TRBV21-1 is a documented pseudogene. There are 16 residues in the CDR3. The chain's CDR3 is CASVNHPGLRSYEQYF. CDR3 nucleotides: TGTGCCAGCGTTAACCACCCGGGACTGCGCTCCTACGAGCAGTACTTC.

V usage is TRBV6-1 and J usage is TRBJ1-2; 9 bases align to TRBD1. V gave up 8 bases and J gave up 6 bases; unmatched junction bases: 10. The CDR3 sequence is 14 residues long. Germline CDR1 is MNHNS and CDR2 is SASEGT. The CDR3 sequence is CASGGTGTTNGYTF. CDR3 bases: TGTGCCAGCGGGGGGACAGGGACTACGAATGGCTACACCTTC.

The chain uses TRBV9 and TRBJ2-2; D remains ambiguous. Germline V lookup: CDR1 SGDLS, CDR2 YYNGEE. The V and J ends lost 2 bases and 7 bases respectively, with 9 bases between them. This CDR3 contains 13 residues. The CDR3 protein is CASSVGWGGELFF. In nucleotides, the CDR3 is TGTGCCAGCAGCGTTGGTTGGGGCGGGGAGCTGTTTTTT.

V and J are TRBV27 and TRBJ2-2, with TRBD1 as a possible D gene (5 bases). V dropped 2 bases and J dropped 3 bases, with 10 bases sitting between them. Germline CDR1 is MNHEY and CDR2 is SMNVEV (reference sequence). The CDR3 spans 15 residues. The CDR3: CASSLGQGYTGELFF. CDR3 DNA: TGTGCCAGCAGTTTAGGGCAGGGTTACACCGGGGAGCTGTTTTTT.

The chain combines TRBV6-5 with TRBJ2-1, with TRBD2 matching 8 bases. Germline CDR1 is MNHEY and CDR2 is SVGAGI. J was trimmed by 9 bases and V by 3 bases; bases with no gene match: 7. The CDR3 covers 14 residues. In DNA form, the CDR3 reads TGTGCCAGCAGTTATTCCGGGGGGGCCGGTGAGCAGTTCTTC. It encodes CASSYSGGAGEQFF.

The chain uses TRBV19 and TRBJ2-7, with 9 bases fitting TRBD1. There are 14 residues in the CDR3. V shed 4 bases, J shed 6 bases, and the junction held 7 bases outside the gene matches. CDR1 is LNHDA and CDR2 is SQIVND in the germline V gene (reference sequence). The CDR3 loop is CASSTTGTGTEQYF. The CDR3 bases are TGTGCCAGTAGTACGACCGGGACAGGGACCGAGCAGTACTTC.

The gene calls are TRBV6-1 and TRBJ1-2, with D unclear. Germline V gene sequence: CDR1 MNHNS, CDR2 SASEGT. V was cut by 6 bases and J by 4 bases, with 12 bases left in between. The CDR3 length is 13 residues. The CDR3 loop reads CASSTRPAYGYTF. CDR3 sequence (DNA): TGTGCCAGCAGCACCCGACCGGCCTATGGCTACACCTTC.

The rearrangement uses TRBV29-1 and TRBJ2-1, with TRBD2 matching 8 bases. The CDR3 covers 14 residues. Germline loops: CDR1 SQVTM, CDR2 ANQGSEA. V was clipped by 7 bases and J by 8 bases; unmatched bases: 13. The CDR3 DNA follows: TGCAGCGCTACGAGGAGCGGGAGCCGCGATGAGCAGTTCTTC. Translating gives CSATRSGSRDEQFF.

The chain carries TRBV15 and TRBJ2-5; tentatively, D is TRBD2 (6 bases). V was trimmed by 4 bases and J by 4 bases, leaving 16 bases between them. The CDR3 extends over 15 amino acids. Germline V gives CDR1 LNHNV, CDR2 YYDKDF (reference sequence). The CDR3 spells CATSTPMGGRETQYF. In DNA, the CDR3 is TGTGCCACCAGCACCCCGATGGGGGGAAGAGAGACCCAGTACTTC.

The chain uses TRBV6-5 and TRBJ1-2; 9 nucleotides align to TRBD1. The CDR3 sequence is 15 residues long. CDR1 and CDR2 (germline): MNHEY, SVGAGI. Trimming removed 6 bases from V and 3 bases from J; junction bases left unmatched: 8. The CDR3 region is CASRGRGQGDYGYTF. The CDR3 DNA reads TGTGCCAGCAGAGGTCGGGGACAGGGCGACTATGGCTACACCTTC.

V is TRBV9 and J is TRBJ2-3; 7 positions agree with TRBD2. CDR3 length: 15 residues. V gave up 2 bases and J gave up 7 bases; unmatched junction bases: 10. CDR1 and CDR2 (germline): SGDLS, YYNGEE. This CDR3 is CASSVPGRAGNTQYF. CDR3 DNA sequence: TGTGCCAGCAGCGTCCCGGGACGAGCGGGGAATACGCAGTATTTT. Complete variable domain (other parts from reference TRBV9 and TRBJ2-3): DSGVTQTPKHLITATGQRVTLRCSPRSGDLSVYWYQQSLDQGLQFLIQYYNGEERAKGNILERFSAQQFPDLHSELNLSSLELGDSALYFCASSVPGRAGNTQYFGPGTRLTVL.

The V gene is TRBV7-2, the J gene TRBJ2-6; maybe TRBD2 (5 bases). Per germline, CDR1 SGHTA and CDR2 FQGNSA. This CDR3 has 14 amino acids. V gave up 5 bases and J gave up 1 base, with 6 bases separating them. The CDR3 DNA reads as TGTGCCAGCAGCCGGGGTTCTGGGGCCAACGTCCTGACTTTC. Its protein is CASSRGSGANVLTF.

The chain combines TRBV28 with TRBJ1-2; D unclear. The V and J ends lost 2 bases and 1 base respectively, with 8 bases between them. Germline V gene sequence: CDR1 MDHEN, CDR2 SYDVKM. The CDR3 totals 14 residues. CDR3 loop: CASSLGQDNYGYTF. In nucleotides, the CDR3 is TGTGCCAGCAGTTTAGGGCAGGATAACTATGGCTACACCTTC.

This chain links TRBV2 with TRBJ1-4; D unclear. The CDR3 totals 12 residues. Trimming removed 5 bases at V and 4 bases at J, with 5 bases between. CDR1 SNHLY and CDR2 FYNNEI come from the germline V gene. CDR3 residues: CASSFINEKLFF. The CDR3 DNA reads TGTGCCAGCAGTTTCATTAATGAAAAACTGTTTTTT.

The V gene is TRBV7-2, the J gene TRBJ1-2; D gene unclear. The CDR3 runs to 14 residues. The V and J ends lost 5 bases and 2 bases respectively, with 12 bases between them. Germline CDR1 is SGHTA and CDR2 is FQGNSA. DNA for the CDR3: TGTGCCAGCAGCCCTTGGAGGGCAAACTATGGCTACACCTTC. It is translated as CASSPWRANYGYTF.

CDR3 amino acids: CASRSQGQGRYEQYF. The CDR3 nucleotides read TGTGCCAGTAGGAGTCAGGGACAGGGTCGCTACGAGCAGTACTTC. The rearrangement joins TRBV19 to TRBJ2-7, with TRBD1 matching over 9 bases. The trim removed 6 bases at V and 3 bases at J, leaving 9 bases unmatched. CDR1 is LNHDA and CDR2 is SQIVND in the germline V gene (reference sequence). This CDR3 spans 15 amino acids.

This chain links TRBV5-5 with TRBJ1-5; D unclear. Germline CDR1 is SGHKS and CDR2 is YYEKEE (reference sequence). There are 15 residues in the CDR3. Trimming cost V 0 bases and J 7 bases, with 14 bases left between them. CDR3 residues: CASSLAGFEAQPQHF. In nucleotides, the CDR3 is TGTGCCAGCAGCTTGGCCGGGTTTGAGGCCCAGCCCCAGCATTTT.

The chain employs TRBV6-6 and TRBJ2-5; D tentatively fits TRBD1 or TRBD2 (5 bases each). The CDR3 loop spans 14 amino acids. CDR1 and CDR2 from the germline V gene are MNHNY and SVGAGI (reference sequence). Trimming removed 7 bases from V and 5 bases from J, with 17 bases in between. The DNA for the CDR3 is TGTGCCAGCACCCCCCGGGGCCAGTGGGAGACCCAGTACTTC. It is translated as CASTPRGQWETQYF.

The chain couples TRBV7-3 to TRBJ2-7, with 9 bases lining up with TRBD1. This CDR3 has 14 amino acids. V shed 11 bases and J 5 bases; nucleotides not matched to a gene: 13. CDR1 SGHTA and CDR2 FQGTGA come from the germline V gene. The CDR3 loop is CARHPGQGLHEQYF. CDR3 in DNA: TGTGCCCGCCACCCGGGACAGGGTCTCCACGAGCAGTACTTC.

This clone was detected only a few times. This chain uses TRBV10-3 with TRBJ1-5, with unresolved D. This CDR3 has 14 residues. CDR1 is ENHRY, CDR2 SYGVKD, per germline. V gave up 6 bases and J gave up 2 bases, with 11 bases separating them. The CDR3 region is CAISQYGGNQPQHF. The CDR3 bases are TGTGCCATCAGCCAGTATGGAGGCAATCAGCCCCAGCATTTT.